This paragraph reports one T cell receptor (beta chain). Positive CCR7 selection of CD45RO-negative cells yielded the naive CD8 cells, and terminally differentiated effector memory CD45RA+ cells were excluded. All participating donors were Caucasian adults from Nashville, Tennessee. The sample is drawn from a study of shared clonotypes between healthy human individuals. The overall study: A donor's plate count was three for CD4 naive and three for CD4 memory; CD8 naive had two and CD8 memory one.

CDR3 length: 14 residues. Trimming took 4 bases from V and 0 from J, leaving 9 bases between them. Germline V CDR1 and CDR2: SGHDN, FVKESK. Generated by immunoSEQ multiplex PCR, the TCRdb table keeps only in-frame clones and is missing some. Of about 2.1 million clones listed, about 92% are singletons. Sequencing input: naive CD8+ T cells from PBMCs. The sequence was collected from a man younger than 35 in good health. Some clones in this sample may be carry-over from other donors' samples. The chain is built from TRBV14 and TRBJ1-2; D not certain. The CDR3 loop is CASSLSPANYGYTF. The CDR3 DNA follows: TGTGCCAGCAGCCTTTCACCAGCTAACTATGGCTACACCTTC.